This record looks at one TCR beta chain sequence and its context. Its antigen remains unidentified. The data stem from a study of CXCR3-negative and CXCR3-positive naive CD8 T cells. Study summary: TRB reads totalled about 130 million, about 1.5 +/- 0.3 million per library. Study-wide findings and caveats: Memory CD8+ cells had much lower diversity, and both naive subsets had comparably high diversity. Researchers reported similar TRBV-TRBJ usage in naive CXCR3-negative and CXCR3-positive cells, though memory differed. CXCR3-positive naive cells had TRB CDR3s that were more hydrophobic than CXCR3-negative naive cells had.

cDNA libraries for TRB were generated by 5' RACE incorporating UMI labels. TCRdb processed the 5' RACE reads again and assigns one entry to each CDR3 protein, with no DNA. The specimen's table records some 130,000 distinct CDR3 sequences. The sample consisted of naive CXCR3- CD8+ T cells from blood. Subset indicated: CD45RO-CCR7+CD27+CD95- naive CD8+ T cells lacking CXCR3 (TNR3-). This clonotype was obtained from a human donor in good health. Some clones in this sample may be carry-over from other donors' samples.

The CDR3 loop reads CASSSETTSYNEQFF. The gene calls are TRBV12-3 or TRBV12-4 and TRBJ2-1. This CDR3 is 15 amino acids long.